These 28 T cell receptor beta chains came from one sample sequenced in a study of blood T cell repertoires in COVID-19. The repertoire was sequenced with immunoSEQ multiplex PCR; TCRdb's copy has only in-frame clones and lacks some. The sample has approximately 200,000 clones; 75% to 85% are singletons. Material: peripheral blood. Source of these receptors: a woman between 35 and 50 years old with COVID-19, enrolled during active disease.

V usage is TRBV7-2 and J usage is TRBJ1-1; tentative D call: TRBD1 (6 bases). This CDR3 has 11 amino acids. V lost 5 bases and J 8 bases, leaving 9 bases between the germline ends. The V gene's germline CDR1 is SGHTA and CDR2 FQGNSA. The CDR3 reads CASSPQGEAFF. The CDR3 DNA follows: TGTGCCAGCAGCCCCCAGGGGGAAGCTTTCTTT.

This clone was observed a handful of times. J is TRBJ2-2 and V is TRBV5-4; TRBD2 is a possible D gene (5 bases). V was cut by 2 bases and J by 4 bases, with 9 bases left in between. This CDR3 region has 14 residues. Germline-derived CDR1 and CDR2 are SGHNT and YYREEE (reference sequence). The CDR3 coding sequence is TGTGCCAGCAGCTTCATCGCGGGCACCGGGGAGCTGTTTTTT. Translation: CASSFIAGTGELFF.

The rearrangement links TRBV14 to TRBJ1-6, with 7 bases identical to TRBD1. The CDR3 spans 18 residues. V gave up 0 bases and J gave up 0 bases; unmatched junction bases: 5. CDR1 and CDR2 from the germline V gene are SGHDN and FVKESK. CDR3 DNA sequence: TGTGCCAGCAGCCAAGATATCTCAGGGGGCTCCTATAATTCACCCCTCCACTTT. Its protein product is CASSQDISGGSYNSPLHF. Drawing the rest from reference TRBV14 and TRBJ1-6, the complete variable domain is EAGVTQFPSHSVIEKGQTVTLRCDPISGHDNLYWYRRVMGKEIKFLLHFVKESKQDESGMPNNRFLAERTGGTYSTLKVQPAELEDSGVYFCASSQDISGGSYNSPLHFGNGTRLTVT.

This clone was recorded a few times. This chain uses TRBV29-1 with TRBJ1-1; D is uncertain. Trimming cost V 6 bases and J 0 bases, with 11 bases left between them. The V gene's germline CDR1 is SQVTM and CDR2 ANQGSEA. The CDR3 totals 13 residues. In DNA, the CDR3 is TGCAGCGTCCCAGGTGGTATGAACACTGAAGCTTTCTTT. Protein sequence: CSVPGGMNTEAFF. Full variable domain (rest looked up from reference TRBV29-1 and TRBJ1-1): SAVISQKPSRDICQRGTSLTIQCQVDSQVTMMFWYRQQPGQSLTLIATANQGSEATYESGFVIDKFPISRPNLTFSTLTVSNMSPEDSSIYLCSVPGGMNTEAFFGQGTRLTVV.

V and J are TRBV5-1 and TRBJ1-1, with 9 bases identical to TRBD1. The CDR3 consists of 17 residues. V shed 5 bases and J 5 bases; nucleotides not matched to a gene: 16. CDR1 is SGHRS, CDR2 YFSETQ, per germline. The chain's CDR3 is CASSFDGTGMIRTEAFF. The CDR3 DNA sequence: TGCGCCAGCAGTTTCGACGGGACAGGGATGATCAGGACTGAAGCTTTCTTT. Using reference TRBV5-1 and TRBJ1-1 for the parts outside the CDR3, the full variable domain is KAGVTQTPRYLIKTRGQQVTLSCSPISGHRSVSWYQQTPGQGLQFLFEYFSETQRNKGNFPGRFSGRQFSNSRSEMNVSTLELGDSALYLCASSFDGTGMIRTEAFFGQGTRLTVV.

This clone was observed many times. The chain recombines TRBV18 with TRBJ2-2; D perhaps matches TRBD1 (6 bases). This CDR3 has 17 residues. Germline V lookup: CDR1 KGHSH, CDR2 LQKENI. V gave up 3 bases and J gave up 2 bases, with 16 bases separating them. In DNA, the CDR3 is TGTGCCAGCTCACCGGAGTTGGGACAAATAAACACCGGGGAGCTGTTTTTT. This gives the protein CASSPELGQINTGELFF.

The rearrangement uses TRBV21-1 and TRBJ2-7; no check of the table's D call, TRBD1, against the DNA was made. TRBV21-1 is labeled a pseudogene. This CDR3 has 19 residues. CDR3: CASSKMRDPGQGGIYEQYF. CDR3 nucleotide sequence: TGTGCCAGCAGCAAAATGCGCGATCCGGGACAGGGGGGGATATACGAGCAGTACTTC.

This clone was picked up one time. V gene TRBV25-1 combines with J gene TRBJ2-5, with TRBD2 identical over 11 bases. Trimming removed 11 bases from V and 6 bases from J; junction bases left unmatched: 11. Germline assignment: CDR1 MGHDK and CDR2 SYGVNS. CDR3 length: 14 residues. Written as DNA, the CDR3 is TGTGCCGCCTCCCAGACTAGCGGGGCCAAGACCCAGTACTTC. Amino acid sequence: CAASQTSGAKTQYF.

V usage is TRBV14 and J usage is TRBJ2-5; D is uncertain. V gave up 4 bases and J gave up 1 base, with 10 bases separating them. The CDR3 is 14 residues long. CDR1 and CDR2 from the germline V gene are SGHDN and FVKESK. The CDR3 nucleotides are TGTGCCAGCAGCCTTAGCAGAAGCCAAGAGACCCAGTACTTC. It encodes CASSLSRSQETQYF. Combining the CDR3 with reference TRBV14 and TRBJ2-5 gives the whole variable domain EAGVTQFPSHSVIEKGQTVTLRCDPISGHDNLYWYRRVMGKEIKFLLHFVKESKQDESGMPNNRFLAERTGGTYSTLKVQPAELEDSGVYFCASSLSRSQETQYFGPGTRLLVL.

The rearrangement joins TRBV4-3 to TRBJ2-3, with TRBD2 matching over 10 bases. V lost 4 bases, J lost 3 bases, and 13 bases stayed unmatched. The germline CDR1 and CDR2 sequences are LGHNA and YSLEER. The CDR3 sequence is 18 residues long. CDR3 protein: CASSRERSGGAGTDTQYF. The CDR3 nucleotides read TGCGCCAGCAGCCGGGAGAGAAGCGGGGGGGCCGGGACAGATACGCAGTATTTT.

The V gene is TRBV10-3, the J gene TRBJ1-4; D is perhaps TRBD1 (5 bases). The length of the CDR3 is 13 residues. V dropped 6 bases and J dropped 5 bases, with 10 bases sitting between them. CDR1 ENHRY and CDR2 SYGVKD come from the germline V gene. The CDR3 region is CAISGQGNEKLFF. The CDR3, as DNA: TGTGCCATCAGCGGACAAGGGAATGAAAAACTGTTTTTT.

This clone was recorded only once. The CDR3 nucleotides read TGTGCCAGCAGCCGACCACAGGGGATCGAGCAAGAGACCCAGTACTTC. It is translated as CASSRPQGIEQETQYF. The J gene is TRBJ2-5, the V gene TRBV11-1, with TRBD1 matching over 7 bases. Trimming took 5 bases from V and 2 from J; bases not matched to a gene: 11. There are 16 residues in the CDR3. Germline CDR1 reads SGHAT; CDR2 reads FQDESV (reference sequence).

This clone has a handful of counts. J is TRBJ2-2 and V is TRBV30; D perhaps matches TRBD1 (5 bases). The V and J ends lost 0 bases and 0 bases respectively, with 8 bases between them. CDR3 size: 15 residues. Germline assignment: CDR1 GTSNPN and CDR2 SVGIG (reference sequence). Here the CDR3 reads CAWSVWGPNTGELFF. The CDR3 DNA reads TGTGCCTGGAGTGTATGGGGCCCGAACACCGGGGAGCTGTTTTTT.

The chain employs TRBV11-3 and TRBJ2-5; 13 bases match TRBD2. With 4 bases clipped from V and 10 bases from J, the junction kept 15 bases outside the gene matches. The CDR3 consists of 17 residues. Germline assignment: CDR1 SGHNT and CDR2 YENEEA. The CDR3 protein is CASSSPVTSGRVKDQYF. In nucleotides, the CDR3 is TGTGCCAGCAGCTCCCCCGTAACTAGCGGGAGGGTCAAGGACCAGTACTTC.

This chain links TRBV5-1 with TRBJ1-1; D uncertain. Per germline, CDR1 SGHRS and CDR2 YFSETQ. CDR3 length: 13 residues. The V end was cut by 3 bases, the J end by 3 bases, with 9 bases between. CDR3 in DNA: TGCGCCAGCAGCTCGACTGAATACACTGAAGCTTTCTTT. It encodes CASSSTEYTEAFF.

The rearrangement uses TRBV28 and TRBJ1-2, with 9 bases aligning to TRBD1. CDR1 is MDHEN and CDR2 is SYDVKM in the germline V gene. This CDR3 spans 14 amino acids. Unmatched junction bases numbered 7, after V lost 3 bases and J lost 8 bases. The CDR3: CASSLGGQGGGYTF. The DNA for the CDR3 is TGTGCCAGCAGTTTGGGGGGACAGGGAGGCGGCTACACCTTC.

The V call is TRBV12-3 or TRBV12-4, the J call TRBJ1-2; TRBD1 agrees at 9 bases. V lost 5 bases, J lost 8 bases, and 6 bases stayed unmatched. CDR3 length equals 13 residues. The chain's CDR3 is CASSTGQGRGYTF. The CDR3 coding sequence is TGTGCCAGCAGTACAGGACAGGGGCGGGGCTACACCTTC.

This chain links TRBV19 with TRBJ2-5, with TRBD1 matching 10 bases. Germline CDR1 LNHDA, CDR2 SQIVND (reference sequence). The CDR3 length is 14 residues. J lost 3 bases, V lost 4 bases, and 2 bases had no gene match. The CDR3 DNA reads TGTGCCAGTAGTAGGACAGGGGGGGAAGAGACCCAGTACTTC. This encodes CASSRTGGEETQYF.

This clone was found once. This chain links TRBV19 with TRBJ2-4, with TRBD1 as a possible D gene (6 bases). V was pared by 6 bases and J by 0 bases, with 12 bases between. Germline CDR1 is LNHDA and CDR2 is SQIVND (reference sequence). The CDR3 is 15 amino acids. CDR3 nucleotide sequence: TGTGCCAGTAGCAGTTTGACAGGAGCCAAAAACATTCAGTACTTC. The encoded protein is CASSSLTGAKNIQYF.

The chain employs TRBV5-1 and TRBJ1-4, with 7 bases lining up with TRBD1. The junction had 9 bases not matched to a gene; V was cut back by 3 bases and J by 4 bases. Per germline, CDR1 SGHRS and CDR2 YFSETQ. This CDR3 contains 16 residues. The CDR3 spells CASSSSSGGFNEKLFF. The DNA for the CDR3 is TGCGCCAGCAGCTCATCATCAGGGGGTTTTAATGAAAAACTGTTTTTT.

CDR3 coding DNA: TGTGCCAGCAGCTACTACCCAGGGGACGTGGCCTACGAGCAGTACTTC. Amino acid sequence: CASSYYPGDVAYEQYF. The chain is built from TRBV5-6 and TRBJ2-7; a possible D gene is TRBD1 (6 bases). Trimming took 3 bases from V and 2 from J, leaving 18 bases between them. The germline gives CDR1 SGHDT, CDR2 YYEEEE. The CDR3 totals 16 residues.

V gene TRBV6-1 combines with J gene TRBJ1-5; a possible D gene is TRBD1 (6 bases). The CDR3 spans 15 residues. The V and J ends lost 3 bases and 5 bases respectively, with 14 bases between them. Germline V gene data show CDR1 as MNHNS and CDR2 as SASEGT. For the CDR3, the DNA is TGTGCCAGCAGTGAGACGGACAGCCCCTATCAGCCCCAGCATTTT. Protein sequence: CASSETDSPYQPQHF.

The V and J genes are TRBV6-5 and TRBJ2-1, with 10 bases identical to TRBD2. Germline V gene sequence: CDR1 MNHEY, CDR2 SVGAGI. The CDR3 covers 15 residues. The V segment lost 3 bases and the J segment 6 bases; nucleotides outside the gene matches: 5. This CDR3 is CASSYELAGGNEQFF. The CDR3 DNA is TGTGCCAGCAGTTATGAGTTAGCGGGAGGCAATGAGCAGTTCTTC.

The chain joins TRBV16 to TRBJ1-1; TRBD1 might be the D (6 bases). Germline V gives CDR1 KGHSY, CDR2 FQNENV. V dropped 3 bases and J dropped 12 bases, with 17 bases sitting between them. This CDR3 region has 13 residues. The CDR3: CASSHSDRAWTFF. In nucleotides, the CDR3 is TGTGCCAGCAGCCATTCGGACAGAGCATGGACTTTCTTT. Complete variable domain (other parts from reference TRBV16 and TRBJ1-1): GEEVAQTPKHLVRGEGQKAKLYCAPIKGHSYVFWYQQVLKNEFKFLISFQNENVFDETGMPKERFSAKCLPNSPCSLEIQATKLEDSAVYFCASSHSDRAWTFFGQGTRLTVV.

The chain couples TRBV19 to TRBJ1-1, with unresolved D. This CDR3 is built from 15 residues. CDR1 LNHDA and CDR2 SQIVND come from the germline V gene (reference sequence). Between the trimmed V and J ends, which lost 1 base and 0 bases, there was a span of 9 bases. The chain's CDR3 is CASSIGWSLNTEAFF. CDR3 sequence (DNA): TGTGCCAGTAGTATAGGGTGGAGCCTGAACACTGAAGCTTTCTTT.

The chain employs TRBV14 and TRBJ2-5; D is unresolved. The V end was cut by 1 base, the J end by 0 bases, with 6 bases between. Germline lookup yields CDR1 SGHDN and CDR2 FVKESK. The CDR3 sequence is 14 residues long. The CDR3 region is CASSQARYQETQYF. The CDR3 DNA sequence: TGTGCCAGCAGCCAAGCACGGTACCAAGAGACCCAGTACTTC.

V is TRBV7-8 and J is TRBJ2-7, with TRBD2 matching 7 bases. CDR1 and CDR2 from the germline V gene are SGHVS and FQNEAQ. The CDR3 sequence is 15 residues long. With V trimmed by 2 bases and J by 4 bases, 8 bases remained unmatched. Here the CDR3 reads CASSLRRERGYEQYF. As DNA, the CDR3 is TGTGCCAGCAGCTTAAGGCGGGAGAGAGGTTACGAGCAGTACTTC.

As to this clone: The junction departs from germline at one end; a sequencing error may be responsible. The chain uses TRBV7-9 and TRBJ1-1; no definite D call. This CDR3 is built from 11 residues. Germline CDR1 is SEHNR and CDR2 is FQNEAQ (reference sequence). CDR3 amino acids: CASSPTSLLNF. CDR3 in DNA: TGTGCCAGCAGCCCCACGAGCTTGTTAAACTTT.